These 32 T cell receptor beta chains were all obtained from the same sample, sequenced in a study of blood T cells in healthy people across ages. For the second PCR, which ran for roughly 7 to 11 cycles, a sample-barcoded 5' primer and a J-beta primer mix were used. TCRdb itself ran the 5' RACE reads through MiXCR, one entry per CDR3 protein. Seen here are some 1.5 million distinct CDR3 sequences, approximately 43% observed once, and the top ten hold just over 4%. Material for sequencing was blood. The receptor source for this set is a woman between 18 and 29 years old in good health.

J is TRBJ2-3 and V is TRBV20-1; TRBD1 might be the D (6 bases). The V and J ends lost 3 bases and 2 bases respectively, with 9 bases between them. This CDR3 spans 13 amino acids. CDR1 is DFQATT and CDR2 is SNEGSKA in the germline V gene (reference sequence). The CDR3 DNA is TGCAGTGCTAGCGGGACAAACACAGATACGCAGTATTTT. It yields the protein CSASGTNTDTQYF.

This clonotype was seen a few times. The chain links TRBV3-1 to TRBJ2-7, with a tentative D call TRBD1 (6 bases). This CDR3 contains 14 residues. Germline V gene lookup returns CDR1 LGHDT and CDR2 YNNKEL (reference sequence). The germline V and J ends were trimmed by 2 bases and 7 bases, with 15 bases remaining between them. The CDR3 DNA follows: TGTGCCAGCAGCCAAACAGGGTTGGGGTTGGAGCAGTACTTC. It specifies CASSQTGLGLEQYF.

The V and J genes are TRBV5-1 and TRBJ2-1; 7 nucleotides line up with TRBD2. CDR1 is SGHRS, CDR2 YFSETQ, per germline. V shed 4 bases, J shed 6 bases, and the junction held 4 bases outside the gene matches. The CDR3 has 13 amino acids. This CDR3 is CASSNGLVNEQFF. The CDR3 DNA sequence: TGCGCCAGCAGCAATGGACTAGTCAATGAGCAGTTCTTC.

CDR3 protein: CSVSGRAKDTQYF. The DNA of the CDR3 is TGCAGCGTTAGCGGGAGGGCTAAAGATACGCAGTATTTT. This rearrangement joins TRBV29-1 to TRBJ2-3, with TRBD2 identical over 10 bases. CDR3 size: 13 residues. Germline V gene sequence: CDR1 SQVTM, CDR2 ANQGSEA. V shed 5 bases and J 5 bases; nucleotides not matched to a gene: 4.

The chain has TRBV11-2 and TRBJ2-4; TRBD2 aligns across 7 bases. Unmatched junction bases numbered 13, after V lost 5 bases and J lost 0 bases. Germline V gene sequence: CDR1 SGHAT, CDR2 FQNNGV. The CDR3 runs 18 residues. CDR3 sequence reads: CASSLLAAGSVAKNIQYF. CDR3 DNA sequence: TGTGCCAGCAGCCTCCTAGCGGCGGGCTCTGTAGCCAAAAACATTCAGTACTTC.

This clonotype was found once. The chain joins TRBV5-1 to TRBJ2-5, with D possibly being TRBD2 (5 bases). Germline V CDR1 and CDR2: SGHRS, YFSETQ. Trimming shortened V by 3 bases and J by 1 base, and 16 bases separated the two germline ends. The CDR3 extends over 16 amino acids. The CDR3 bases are TGCGCCAGCAGCTCGTGGCTAGAGGGAATCCAAGAGACCCAGTACTTC. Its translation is CASSSWLEGIQETQYF.

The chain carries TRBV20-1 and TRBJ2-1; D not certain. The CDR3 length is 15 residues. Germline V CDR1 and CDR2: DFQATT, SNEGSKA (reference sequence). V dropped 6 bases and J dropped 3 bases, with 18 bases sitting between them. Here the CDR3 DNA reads TGCAGTGCCGACAACGCTAGGAGCTACTACAATGAGCAGTTCTTC. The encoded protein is CSADNARSYYNEQFF.

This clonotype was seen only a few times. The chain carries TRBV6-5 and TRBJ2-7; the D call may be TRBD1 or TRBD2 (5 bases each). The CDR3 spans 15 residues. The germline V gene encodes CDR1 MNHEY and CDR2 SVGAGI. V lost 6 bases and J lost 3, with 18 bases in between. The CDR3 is CASSSWTGGRYEQYF. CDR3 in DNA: TGTGCCAGCAGCTCCTGGACTGGGGGTCGCTACGAGCAGTACTTC.

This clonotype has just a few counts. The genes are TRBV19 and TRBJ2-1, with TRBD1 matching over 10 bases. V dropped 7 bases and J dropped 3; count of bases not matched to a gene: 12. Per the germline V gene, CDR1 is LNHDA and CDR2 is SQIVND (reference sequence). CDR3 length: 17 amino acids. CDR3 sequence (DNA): TGTGCCAGTACTTGGGGGAGCCGGGACAGGGGCTACAATGAGCAGTTCTTC. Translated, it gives CASTWGSRDRGYNEQFF.

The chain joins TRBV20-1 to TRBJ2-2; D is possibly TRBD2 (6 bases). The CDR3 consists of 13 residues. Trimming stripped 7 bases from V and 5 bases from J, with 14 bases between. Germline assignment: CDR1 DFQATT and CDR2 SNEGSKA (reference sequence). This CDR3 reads CSVFRERTGELFF. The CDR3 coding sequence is TGCAGTGTCTTTCGGGAGCGTACCGGGGAGCTGTTTTTT.

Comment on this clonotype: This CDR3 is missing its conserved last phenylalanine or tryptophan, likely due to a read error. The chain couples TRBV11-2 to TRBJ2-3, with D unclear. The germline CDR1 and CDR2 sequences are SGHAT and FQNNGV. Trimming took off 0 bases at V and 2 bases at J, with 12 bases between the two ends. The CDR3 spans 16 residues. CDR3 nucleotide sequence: TGTGCCAGCAGCTTAGAGGCACTTTCCCTCACAGATACGCAGTATTTG. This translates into CASSLEALSLTDTQYL.

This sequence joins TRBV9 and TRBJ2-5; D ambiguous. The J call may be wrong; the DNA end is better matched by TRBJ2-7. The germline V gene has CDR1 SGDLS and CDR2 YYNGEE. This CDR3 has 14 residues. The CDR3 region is CASSVALRLYEQYF. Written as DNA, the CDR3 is TGTGCCAGCAGCGTAGCGTTGCGGCTCTACGAGCAGTACTTC.

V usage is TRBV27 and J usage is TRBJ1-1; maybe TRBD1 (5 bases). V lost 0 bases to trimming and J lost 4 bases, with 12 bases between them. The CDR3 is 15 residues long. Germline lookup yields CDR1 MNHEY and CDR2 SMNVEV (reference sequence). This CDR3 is CASSLSRGWGTEAFF. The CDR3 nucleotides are TGTGCCAGCAGTTTATCACGGGGCTGGGGCACTGAAGCTTTCTTT.

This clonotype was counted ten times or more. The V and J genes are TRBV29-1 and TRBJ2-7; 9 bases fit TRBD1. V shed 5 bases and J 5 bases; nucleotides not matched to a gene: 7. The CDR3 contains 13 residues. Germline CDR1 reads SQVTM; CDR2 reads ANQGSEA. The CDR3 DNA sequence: TGCAGCGTTACAGGACAGGGGAACCACGAGCAGTACTTC. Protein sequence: CSVTGQGNHEQYF.

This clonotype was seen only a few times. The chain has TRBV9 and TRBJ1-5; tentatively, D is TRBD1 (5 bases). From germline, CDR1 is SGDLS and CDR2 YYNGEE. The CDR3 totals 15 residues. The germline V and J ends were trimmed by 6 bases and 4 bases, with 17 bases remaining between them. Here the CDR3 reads CASTGGGDLNQPQHF. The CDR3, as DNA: TGTGCCAGCACCGGGGGTGGGGATCTGAATCAGCCCCAGCATTTT.

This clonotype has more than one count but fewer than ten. DNA for the CDR3: TGTGCCAGCAGCCAAGCCCCCACAGGGGGCGGTGGCTACACCTTC. Its translation is CASSQAPTGGGGYTF. The chain is built from TRBV3-1 and TRBJ1-2; 9 nucleotides line up with TRBD1. The CDR3 covers 15 residues. V lost 1 base, J lost 7 bases, and 7 bases stayed unmatched. Germline loops: CDR1 LGHDT, CDR2 YNNKEL (reference sequence).

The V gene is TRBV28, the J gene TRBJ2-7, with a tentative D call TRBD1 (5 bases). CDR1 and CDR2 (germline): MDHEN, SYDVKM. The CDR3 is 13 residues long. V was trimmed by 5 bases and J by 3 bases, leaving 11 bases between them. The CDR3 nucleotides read TGTGCCAGCAGTGTAGGACACCTCTACGAGCAGTACTTC. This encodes CASSVGHLYEQYF.

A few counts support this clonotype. The CDR3 DNA reads TGTGCCAGCAGCCCATGGGGACTAGCGGAATTCACAGATACGCAGTATTTT. Residues: CASSPWGLAEFTDTQYF. This chain uses TRBV7-9 with TRBJ2-3, with 11 positions matching TRBD2. After removal of 5 bases from V and 2 bases from J, the junction contained 9 bases not matched to a gene. The CDR3 covers 17 residues. The germline V gene has CDR1 SEHNR and CDR2 FQNEAQ (reference sequence).

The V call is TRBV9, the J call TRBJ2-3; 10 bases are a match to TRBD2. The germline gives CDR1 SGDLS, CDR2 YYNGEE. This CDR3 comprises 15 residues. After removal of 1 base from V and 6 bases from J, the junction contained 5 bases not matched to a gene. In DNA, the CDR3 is TGTGCCAGCAGCGTACTGACTAGCGGGTATGATACGCAGTATTTT. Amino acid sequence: CASSVLTSGYDTQYF.

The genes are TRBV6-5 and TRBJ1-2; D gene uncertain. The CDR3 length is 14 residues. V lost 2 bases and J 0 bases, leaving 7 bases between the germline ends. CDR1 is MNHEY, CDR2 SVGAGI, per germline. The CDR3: CASSYGFPNYGYTF. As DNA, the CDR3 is TGTGCCAGCAGTTACGGGTTTCCTAACTATGGCTACACCTTC.

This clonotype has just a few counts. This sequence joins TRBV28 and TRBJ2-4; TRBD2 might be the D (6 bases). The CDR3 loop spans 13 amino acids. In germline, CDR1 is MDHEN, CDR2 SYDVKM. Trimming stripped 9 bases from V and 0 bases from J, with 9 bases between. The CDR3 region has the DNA TGTGCCAGTCGGGAGCTAGCCAAAAACATTCAGTACTTC. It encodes CASRELAKNIQYF. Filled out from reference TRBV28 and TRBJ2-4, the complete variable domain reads DVKVTQSSRYLVKRTGEKVFLECVQDMDHENMFWYRQDPGLGLRLIYFSYDVKMKEKGDIPEGYSVSREKKERFSLILESASTNQTSMYLCASRELAKNIQYFGAGTRLSVL.

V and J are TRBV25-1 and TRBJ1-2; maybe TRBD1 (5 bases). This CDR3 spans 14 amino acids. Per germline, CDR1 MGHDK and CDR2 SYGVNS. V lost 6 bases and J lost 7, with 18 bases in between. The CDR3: CASSGGTQGCGYTF. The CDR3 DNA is TGTGCCAGCAGCGGGGGAACCCAAGGGTGTGGCTACACCTTC.

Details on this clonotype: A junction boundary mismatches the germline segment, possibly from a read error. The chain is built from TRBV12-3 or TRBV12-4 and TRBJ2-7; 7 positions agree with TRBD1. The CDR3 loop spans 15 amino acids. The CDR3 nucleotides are TGTGCCGGCAGTTTTCGTGGACAGGAAGACTACGAGCAGTACTTC. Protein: CAGSFRGQEDYEQYF.

CDR3 sequence: CASSPQREVLYF. In DNA form, the CDR3 reads TGTGCCAGCAGCCCCCAACGGGAGGTTCTGTACTTC. The V gene is TRBV7-9, the J gene TRBJ2-5; TRBD2 agrees at 7 bases. Trimming removed 5 bases from V and 13 bases from J; junction bases left unmatched: 10. CDR1 and CDR2 (germline): SEHNR, FQNEAQ (reference sequence). The CDR3 loop spans 12 amino acids.

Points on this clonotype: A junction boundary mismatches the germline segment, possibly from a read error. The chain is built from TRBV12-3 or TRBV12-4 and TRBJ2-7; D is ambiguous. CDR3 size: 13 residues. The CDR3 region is CVSSFGQASEQYF. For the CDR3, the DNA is TGTGTCAGCAGTTTTGGGCAGGCCTCCGAGCAGTACTTC.

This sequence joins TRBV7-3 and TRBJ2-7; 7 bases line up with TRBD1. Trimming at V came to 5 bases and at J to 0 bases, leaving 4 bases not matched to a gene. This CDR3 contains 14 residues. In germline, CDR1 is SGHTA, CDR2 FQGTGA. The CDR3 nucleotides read TGTGCCAGCAGCCCTGGACAGGCCTCCTACGAGCAGTACTTC. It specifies CASSPGQASYEQYF. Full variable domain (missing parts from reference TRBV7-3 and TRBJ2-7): GAGVSQTPSNKVTEKGKYVELRCDPISGHTALYWYRQSLGQGPEFLIYFQGTGAADDSGLPNDRFFAVRPEGSVSTLKIQRTERGDSAVYLCASSPGQASYEQYFGPGTRLTVT.

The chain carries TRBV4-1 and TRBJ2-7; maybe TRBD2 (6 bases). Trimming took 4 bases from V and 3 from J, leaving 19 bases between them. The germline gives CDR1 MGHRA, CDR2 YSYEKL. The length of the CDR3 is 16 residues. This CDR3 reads CASSLSRDLGFYEQYF. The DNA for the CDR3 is TGCGCCAGCAGCCTTAGCCGGGACTTAGGGTTCTACGAGCAGTACTTC.

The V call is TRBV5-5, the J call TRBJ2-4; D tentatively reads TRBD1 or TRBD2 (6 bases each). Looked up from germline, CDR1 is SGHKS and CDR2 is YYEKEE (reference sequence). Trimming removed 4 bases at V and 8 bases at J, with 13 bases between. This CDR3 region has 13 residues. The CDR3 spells CASSVGRGDIQYF. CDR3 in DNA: TGTGCCAGCAGCGTGGGTAGGGGGGACATTCAGTACTTC. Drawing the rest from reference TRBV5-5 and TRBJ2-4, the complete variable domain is DAGVTQSPTHLIKTRGQQVTLRCSPISGHKSVSWYQQVLGQGPQFIFQYYEKEERGRGNFPDRFSARQFPNYSSELNVNALLLGDSALYLCASSVGRGDIQYFGAGTRLSVL.

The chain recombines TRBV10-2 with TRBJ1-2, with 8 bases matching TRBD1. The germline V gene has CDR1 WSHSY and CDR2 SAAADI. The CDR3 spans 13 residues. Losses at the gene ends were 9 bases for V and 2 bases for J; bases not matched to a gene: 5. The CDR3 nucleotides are TGCGCCAGTAAGGACAGGGAGAACTATGGCTACACCTTC. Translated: CASKDRENYGYTF.

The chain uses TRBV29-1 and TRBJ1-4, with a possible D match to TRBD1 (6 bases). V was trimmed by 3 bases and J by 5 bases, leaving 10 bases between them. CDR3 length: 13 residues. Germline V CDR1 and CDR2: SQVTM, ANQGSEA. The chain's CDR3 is CSVDSGANEKLFF. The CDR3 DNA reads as TGCAGCGTTGATTCGGGGGCAAATGAAAAACTGTTTTTT.

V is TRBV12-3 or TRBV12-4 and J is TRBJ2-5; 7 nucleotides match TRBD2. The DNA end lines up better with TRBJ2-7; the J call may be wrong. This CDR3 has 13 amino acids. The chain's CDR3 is CASRIAGPYEQYF. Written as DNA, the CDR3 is TGTGCCAGCAGAATAGCGGGTCCCTACGAGCAGTACTTC.

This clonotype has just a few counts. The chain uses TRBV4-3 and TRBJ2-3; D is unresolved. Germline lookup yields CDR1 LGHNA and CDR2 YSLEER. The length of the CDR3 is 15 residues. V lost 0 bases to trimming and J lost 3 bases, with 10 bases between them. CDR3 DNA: TGCGCCAGCAGCCAAGAGACGTTTGGGACAGATACGCAGTATTTT. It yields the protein CASSQETFGTDTQYF.